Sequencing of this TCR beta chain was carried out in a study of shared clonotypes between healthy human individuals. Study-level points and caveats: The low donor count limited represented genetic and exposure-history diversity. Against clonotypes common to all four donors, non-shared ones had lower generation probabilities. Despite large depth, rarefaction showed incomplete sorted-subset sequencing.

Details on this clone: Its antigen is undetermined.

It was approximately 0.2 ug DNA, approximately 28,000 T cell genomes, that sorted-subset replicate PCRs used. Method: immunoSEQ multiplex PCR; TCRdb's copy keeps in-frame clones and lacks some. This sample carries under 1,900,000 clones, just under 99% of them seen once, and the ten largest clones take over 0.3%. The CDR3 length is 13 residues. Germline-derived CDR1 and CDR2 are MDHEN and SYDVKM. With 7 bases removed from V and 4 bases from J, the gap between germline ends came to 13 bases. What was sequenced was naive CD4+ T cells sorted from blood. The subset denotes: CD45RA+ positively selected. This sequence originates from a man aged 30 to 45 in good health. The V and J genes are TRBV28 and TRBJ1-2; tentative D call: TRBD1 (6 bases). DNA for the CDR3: TGTGCCAGCACCCCTAACAGGGCCTATGGCTACACCTTC. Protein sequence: CASTPNRAYGYTF.